These T cell receptor beta chains were read from a single sample in a study of cytotoxic CD8 clonotypes in ibrutinib-treated CLL. Sequencing used immunoSEQ multiplex PCR; TCRdb keeps in-frame clones, though not all of them. The sample lists some 150,000 clones; around three quarters were seen once. The sample consisted of PBMCs, taken after 12 months of ibrutinib treatment. These receptors all stem from a human donor with chronic lymphocytic leukemia. Each CDR3 is given with its conserved first and last residue. The order of the fields is D gene, V gene, J gene, clone size, CDR3 protein, CDR3 DNA. D genes are given only for firm matches. Rows may omit the clone size; those that give it use once, few, many or a size class.

>TRBD1|TRBV2|TRBJ1-5|NA
CASTPDRVNQPQHF
TGTGCCAGCACCCCGGACAGGGTCAATCAGCCCCAGCATTTT
>NA|TRBV10-3|TRBJ2-7|NA
CAISPFTGTAKYEQYF
TGTGCCATCAGTCCTTTTACCGGGACGGCAAAGTACGAGCAGTACTTC
>NA|TRBV7-8|TRBJ2-1|once
CASSFPIRASEPRRDSNEQFF
TGTGCCAGCAGCTTCCCAATACGGGCTAGCGAGCCCCGGAGGGATAGCAATGAGCAGTTCTTC
>NA|TRBV4-1|TRBJ1-1|NA
CASRRQLNTEAFF
TGCGCCAGCAGACGTCAGCTGAACACTGAAGCTTTCTTT
>TRBD2|TRBV12-5|TRBJ2-3|NA
CASGLVPSLSLSGSGDTQYF
TGTGCTAGTGGTTTGGTACCCTCTCTGTCCCTTAGCGGGAGTGGAGATACGCAGTATTTT
>NA|TRBV2|TRBJ2-1|NA
CAGNREYNEQFF
TGTGCCGGAAACAGGGAATACAATGAGCAGTTCTTC
>TRBD2|TRBV5-4|TRBJ2-7|NA
CASSLGLAAAPASYEQYF
TGTGCCAGCAGCCTGGGACTAGCAGCCGCCCCCGCTTCCTACGAGCAGTACTTC
>TRBD2|TRBV7-9|TRBJ2-4|NA
CASSSTSGIQNIQYF
TGTGCCAGCAGCTCGACTAGCGGGATACAAAACATTCAGTACTTC
>TRBD2|TRBV9|TRBJ2-2|NA
CASSVSLAGAGNTGELFF
TGTGCCAGCAGCGTTAGCCTAGCGGGAGCGGGGAACACCGGGGAGCTGTTTTTT
>NA|TRBV30|TRBJ2-4|NA
CAWSDGRGDNIQYF
TGTGCCTGGAGTGATGGCAGGGGCGATAACATTCAGTACTTC
>NA|TRBV6-6|TRBJ1-2|NA
CASSIPTGTYYGYTF
TGTGCCAGCAGCATACCTACCGGGACCTACTATGGCTACACCTTC
>NA|TRBV6-1|TRBJ2-5|NA
CASSVSGDGETQYF
TGTGCCAGCAGTGTGTCGGGAGACGGGGAGACCCAGTACTTC
>TRBD2|TRBV5-5|TRBJ2-7|NA
CASSLETSGTEQYF
TGTGCCAGCAGCTTGGAGACTAGCGGGACCGAGCAGTACTTC
>TRBD1|TRBV11-2|TRBJ2-7|NA
CASSLGGQASYEQYF
TGTGCCAGCAGCTTAGGGGGACAGGCATCCTACGAGCAGTACTTC
>NA|TRBV27|TRBJ2-1|NA
CASSLPTASSNEQFF
TGTGCCAGCAGTTTACCCACAGCGTCTTCCAATGAGCAGTTCTTC
>NA|TRBV5-1|TRBJ2-5|NA
CASSLVGGWQETQYF
TGCGCCAGCAGCTTGGTGGGTGGATGGCAAGAGACCCAGTACTTC
>NA|TRBV11-2|TRBJ2-7|NA
CASSLTREREQYF
TGTGCCAGCAGCTTAACCCGAGAGCGCGAGCAGTACTTC
>NA|TRBV5-1|TRBJ2-7|NA
CASSLGGAAGSEQYF
TGCGCCAGCAGCTTGGGGGGGGCGGCGGGTAGCGAGCAGTACTTC